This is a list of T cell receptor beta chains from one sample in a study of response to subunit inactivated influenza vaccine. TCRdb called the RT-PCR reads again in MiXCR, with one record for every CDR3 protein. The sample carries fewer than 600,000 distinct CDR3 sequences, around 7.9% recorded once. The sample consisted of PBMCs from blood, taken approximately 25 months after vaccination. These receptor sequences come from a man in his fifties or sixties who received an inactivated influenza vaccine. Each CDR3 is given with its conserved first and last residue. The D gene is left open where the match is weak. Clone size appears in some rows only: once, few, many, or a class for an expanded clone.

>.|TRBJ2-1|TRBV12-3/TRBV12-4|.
TGTGCCAGCAGTTTCGCCCCCGGGCTAGCAGAACGCCCAACGTACAATGAGCAGTTCTTC
CASSFAPGLAERPTYNEQFF
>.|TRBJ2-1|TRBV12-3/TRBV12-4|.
TGTGCCAGCCGCCGGGATGACAGACGCTCCTACAATGAGCAGTTCTTC
CASRRDDRRSYNEQFF
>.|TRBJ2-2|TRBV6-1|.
TGTGCCAGCAAGGGACCTCAGAGGGCCAGGGAGCTGTTTTTT
CASKGPQRARELFF
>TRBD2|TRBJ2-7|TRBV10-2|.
TGCGCCAGCAGAACTGGGACTAGCGGGAGGGCCATCGCCTACGAGCAGTACTTC
CASRTGTSGRAIAYEQYF
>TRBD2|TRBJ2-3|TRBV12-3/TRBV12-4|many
TGTGCCAGCTATACACTAGCGGACCGCACAGATACGCAGTATTTT
CASYTLADRTDTQYF
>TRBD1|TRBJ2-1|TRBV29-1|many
TGCAGCGCACCGGGACAGGGGGACTTTAATGAGCAGTTCTTC
CSAPGQGDFNEQFF
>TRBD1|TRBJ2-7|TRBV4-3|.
TGCGCCAGCAGCCAAGATTACGGGACAGCGACCTACGAGCAGTACTTC
CASSQDYGTATYEQYF
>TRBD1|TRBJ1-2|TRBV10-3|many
TGTGCCATCAGTGAGGAATTTCAGGGGGGCTATGGCTACACCTTC
CAISEEFQGGYGYTF
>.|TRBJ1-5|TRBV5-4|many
TGTGCCAGCAGCTTAGGATTCAATCAGCCCCAGCATTTT
CASSLGFNQPQHF
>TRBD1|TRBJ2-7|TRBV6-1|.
TGTGCCAGCAGTGAGGACAGGGGGAATTCCTACGAGCAGTACTTC
CASSEDRGNSYEQYF
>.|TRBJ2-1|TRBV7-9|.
TGTGCCAGCAGCTTACACAATTCCAATGAGCAGTTCTTC
CASSLHNSNEQFF
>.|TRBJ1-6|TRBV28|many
TGTGCCAGCAGTTTTGAGGGCCGCTATTCACCCCTCCACTTT
CASSFEGRYSPLHF
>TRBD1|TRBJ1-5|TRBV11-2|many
TGTGCCAGCAGCTTAGAAGGGGGCAGGAGGCAGCCCCAGCATTTT
CASSLEGGRRQPQHF
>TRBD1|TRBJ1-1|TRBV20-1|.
TGCAGTGCTAGGGCCCTCGACAGGGATGGGACTGAAGCTTTCTTT
CSARALDRDGTEAFF
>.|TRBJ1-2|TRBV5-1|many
TGCGCCAGCAGTTTGGGAAACTATGGCTACACCTTC
CASSLGNYGYTF
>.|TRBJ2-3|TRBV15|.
TGTGCCACCAGCAGAGTGGCCTGGGGGAGCACAGATACGCAGTATTTT
CATSRVAWGSTDTQYF
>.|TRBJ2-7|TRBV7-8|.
TGTGCCAGCAGCTCTGGCTATGGACGGAATTACGAGCAGTACTTC
CASSSGYGRNYEQYF
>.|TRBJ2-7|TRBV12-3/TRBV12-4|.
TGTGCCAGCAGTATCGACCCTGGAGGGAGCGCCGAGCAGTACTTC
CASSIDPGGSAEQYF
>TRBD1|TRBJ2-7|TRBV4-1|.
TGCGCCAGCAGCCTAACGACAGGGTCATTTCAGGAGCAGTACTTC
CASSLTTGSFQEQYF
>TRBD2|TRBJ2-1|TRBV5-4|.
TGTGCCAGCAGCTTGCGGACTAGCGAATACAATGAGCAGTTCTTC
CASSLRTSEYNEQFF
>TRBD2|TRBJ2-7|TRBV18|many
TGTGCCAGCTCACCCGGACTAGCGAGCTACGAGCAGTACTTC
CASSPGLASYEQYF
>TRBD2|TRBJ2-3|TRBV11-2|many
TGTGCCAGCAGCTTATGGGTAGCGGGGGAACCGGATACGCAGTATTTT
CASSLWVAGEPDTQYF
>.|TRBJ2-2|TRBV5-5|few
TGTGCCAGCACTCTGGGGTCTAACTGGAACACCGGGGAGCTGTTTTTT
CASTLGSNWNTGELFF
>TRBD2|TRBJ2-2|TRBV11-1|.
TGTGCCAGCAGCCCCCGGAGTAGCGGGGTTGGAAGCACCGGGGAGCTGTTTTTT
CASSPRSSGVGSTGELFF
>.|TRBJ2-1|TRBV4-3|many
TGCGCCAGCAGCCAAGGGGTATCAATGGCTCAGGAGCAGTTCTTC
CASSQGVSMAQEQFF
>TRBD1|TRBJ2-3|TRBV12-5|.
TGTGCTAGTGGTCCAGGACAGGGTCGGACAGATACGCAGTATTTT
CASGPGQGRTDTQYF
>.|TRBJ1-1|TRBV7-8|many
TGTGCCAGCAGCTTATACCTGAACACTGAAGCTTTCTTT
CASSLYLNTEAFF
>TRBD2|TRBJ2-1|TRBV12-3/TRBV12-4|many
TGTGCCAGCAGTTTTCTAGCGGGCGCGAATGAGCAGTTCTTC
CASSFLAGANEQFF
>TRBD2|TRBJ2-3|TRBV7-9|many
TGTGCCAGCAGCTCCTTGACTAGCGGCCTTTCAGATACGCAGTATTTT
CASSSLTSGLSDTQYF
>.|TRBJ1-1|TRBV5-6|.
TGTGCCAGCAGCCGGACACCGAACACTGAAGCTTTCTTT
CASSRTPNTEAFF
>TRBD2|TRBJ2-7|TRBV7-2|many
TGTGCCAGCAGCTTAAATCCAGCTAGCGGGGGCTACGAGCAGTACTTC
CASSLNPASGGYEQYF
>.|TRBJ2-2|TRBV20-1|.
TGCAGTGCTTATGACGGGGGTGGGCCCGGGGAGCTGTTTTTT
CSAYDGGGPGELFF
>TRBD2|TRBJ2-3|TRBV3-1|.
TGTGCCAGCAGCCAACTACGGGGGGTCCGAGATACGCAGTATTTT
CASSQLRGVRDTQYF
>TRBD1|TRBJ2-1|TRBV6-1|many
TGTGCCAGCAGGCCCGGGACAGGGGGCTACAATGAGCAGTTCTTC
CASRPGTGGYNEQFF
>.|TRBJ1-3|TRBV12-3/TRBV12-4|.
TGTGCCAGCAGTTTAGGGCTGTACCTTGGAAACACCATATATTTT
CASSLGLYLGNTIYF
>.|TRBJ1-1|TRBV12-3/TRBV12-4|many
TGTGCCAGCAGTTTGGGCAATAATGCTGAAGCTTTCTTT
CASSLGNNAEAFF
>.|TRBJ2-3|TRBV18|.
TGTGCCAGCTCACCAGCACTCACAGATACGCAGTATTTT
CASSPALTDTQYF
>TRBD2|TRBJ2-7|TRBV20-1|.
TGCAGTGCTCTTTCGGGACTAACCTACGAGCAGTACTTC
CSALSGLTYEQYF
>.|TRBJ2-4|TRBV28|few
TGTGCCAGCAGTGACGCTAGGGGAGCCAAAAACATTCAGTACTTC
CASSDARGAKNIQYF
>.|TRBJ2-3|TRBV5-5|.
TGTGCCAGCAGCTTGGTGGGGGCGGAGAGCACAGATACGCAGTATTTT
CASSLVGAESTDTQYF
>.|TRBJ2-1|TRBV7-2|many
TGTGCCAGCAGCTTAGCGGGGGGGCCGATTGAGCAGTTCTTC
CASSLAGGPIEQFF
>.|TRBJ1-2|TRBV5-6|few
TGTGCCAGCAGCTTGACAGCCGCCGGCTACACCTTC
CASSLTAAGYTF
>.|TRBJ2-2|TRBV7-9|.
TGTGCCAGCAGCTGGGACGCCAGGAGGACCGGGGAGCTGTTTTTT
CASSWDARRTGELFF
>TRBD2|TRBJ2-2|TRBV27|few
TGTGCCAGCAGTTTATCTGGAGGCGGGGGCGGGGAGCTGTTTTTT
CASSLSGGGGGELFF
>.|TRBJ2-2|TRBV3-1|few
TGTGCCAGCAGCCAGAAGCTGGGGATCACCGGGGAGCTGTTTTTT
CASSQKLGITGELFF
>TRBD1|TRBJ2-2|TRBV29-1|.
TGCAGCGTTGATGGGGACAGAAACACCGGGGAGCTGTTTTTT
CSVDGDRNTGELFF
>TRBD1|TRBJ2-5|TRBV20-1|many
TGCAGTGCTCGCAGGGGGCAGGATTTTGAGACCCAGTACTTC
CSARRGQDFETQYF
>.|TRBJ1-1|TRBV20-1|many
TGCAGTGCTCCACGGCAGGTGAACACTGAAGCTTTCTTT
CSAPRQVNTEAFF
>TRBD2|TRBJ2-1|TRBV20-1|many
TGCAGTGCTATTCGACTAGCGATGAGTCTAAATGAGCAGTTCTTC
CSAIRLAMSLNEQFF
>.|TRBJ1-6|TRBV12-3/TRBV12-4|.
TGTGCCAGCAGTTTCTCCACGTCCCTCGGCGACTCACCCCTCCACTTT
CASSFSTSLGDSPLHF
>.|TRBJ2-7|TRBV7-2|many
TGTGCCAGCAATGACAGGTTGGGCTACGAGCAGTACTTC
CASNDRLGYEQYF